This T cell receptor beta chain was profiled in a study of blood T cells in healthy people across ages (dated by TCRdb to between 2015 and 2016). As for the study more broadly: In model experiments, roughly one uniquely barcoded TCR beta cDNA molecule per two T cells was captured by template switching. Using deep sequencing normalized with unique cDNA molecular identifiers, the study measured how TCR beta repertoire diversity changes with age. The donors were divided into four age groups: young (average approximately 16 years), middle-aged (approximately 39), aged (about 62) and long-lived (around 87). Donors of different ages were randomly distributed across sequencing lanes to avoid experimental bias. Using the same blood draw, the study looked at two additional independent replicas of 1 million unique cDNA reads for two donors, one aged 18 to 30 and the other aged 80 or older. Overall results and qualifications from the work: As age increased, observed TCR beta diversity per million T cells dropped in a roughly linear way, and a significant reduction was already evident by age 40. The percentage of naive T cells measured by flow cytometry correlated strongly with observed TCR beta diversity. Estimates of total diversity based on one million sequenced T cells were regarded as lower bounds and as underestimates. Compared with the aged group, more naive CD4+ T cells, fewer expanded clones and increased TCR diversity were shown by the long-lived group, suggesting age selection. Donor CMV infection status was unknown, potentially confounding age-related changes in expanded clonotypes. Bulk unsorted PBMC profiling prevented conclusive comparison of naive and antigen-experienced compartments.

The method was 5' RACE. The second PCR ran for about 6 to 11 cycles and used a J-beta primer mix along with a sample-barcoded 5' primer. A template-switch 5' adaptor carrying 12 random nucleotides introduced a unique molecular identifier onto each TCR beta cDNA molecule. Each sample yielded at least 3 million CDR3-containing paired-end reads. First-strand cDNA was synthesized from all RNA with the Mint cDNA synthesis kit, primed by a TRBC-specific oligonucleotide. Following uracil-DNA glycosylase treatment, all cDNA underwent a first 18-cycle PCR with the universal primers M1SS and BC2_uni_R. The study's own analysis went as follows. For normalization, 1 million high-quality reads, each with a distinct molecular identifier, were randomly selected from each sample. Instead of being binned into consensus sequences, reads that shared molecular identifiers were thrown out. CDR3 identification, clonotype clustering and error correction used MiTCR with a Q25 quality threshold and the strictest error-elimination algorithm. Lower-bound total TCR beta diversity was estimated with a nonparametric unseen species model using Euler transformation. TCRdb trimmed the raw reads at Q25, called clones with MiXCR and kept productive beta chains. Rows matching on CDR3 protein sequence are summarized as one entry with the most common DNA and genes. The V and J calls follow TCRdb's processing rather than the paper's. Present in this sample are roughly 1.9 million distinct CDR3 sequences, about 39% of which were seen just once. Jointly, the top ten make up more than 20% of the sample.

The approximately 41 donors, aged about 6 to 95 years, were systemically healthy Caucasian individuals from Russia. Each donor gave 8.5 to 10 milliliters of peripheral blood, collected into EDTA-treated Vacutainer tubes. Ficoll-Paque density-gradient centrifugation was used to isolate PBMCs, with at least 7 million per sample. Trizol reagent was used to extract total RNA from PBMCs, with at least 5.5 micrograms per sample. For every donor, an aliquot of PBMCs went through flow cytometry to measure the percentages of naive CD45RAhigh/CD27high T cells. As for this clonotype: The antigen it recognizes is unknown. No base-level quality is on record; no much larger clone is a single base apart.

The CDR3 starts with the cysteine, ends with the phenylalanine, and has 14 residues. Left in the record is the CDR3 DNA by itself, 42 bases read in frame from the first base. Looking up the germline V gene yields CDR1 SGHRS and CDR2 YFSETQ. The germline ends are 22 bases apart after V is trimmed by 5 bases and J by 13 bases. Sequencing used blood. This sequence uses TRBV5-1 and TRBJ2-1, and the D gene may be TRBD1, 5 bases matching. This sequence was found in a human donor in good health. CDR3 region: CASRPTTGDPGQFF. The DNA sequence is TGCGCCAGCAGGCCAACTACAGGCGACCCAGGTCAGTTCTTC. Here the CDR3 is joined to the reference TRBV5-1 and TRBJ2-1 genes, and the full variable domain is: KAGVTQTPRYLIKTRGQQVTLSCSPISGHRSVSWYQQTPGQGLQFLFEYFSETQRNKGNFPGRFSGRQFSNSRSEMNVSTLELGDSALYLCASRPTTGDPGQFFGPGTRLTVL.